A selection of T cell receptor beta chains follows, all from one sample in a study of identifying expanded T cells in peripheral blood. Measured with immunoSEQ multiplex PCR; TCRdb has only the in-frame clones, and not every one. The table includes about 85,000 clones, about 91% detected once. Sequenced material: blood. Receptors were obtained from a person aged 18 to 69 in good health. CDR3s include the opening cysteine and the closing phenylalanine or tryptophan. The D gene is left open where the match is weak. For some rows the clone size is stated as once, few or many, or as a class when expanded; others skip it.

cdr3_nt: TGCAGTGCCCAATTCACCGGGGAGCTGTTTTTT; cdr3_aa: CSAQFTGELFF; d_call: -; clone_size: -; j_call: TRBJ2-2; v_call: TRBV20-1
cdr3_nt: TGTGCCAGCAGCGTAGACAGGGGGTCGGCCGAGCAGTACTTC; cdr3_aa: CASSVDRGSAEQYF; d_call: TRBD1; clone_size: -; j_call: TRBJ2-7; v_call: TRBV7-8
cdr3_nt: TGTGCCAGCAAACCCCTTGGGAGAGGGGGGACCGGGGAGCTGTTTTTT; cdr3_aa: CASKPLGRGGTGELFF; d_call: -; clone_size: -; j_call: TRBJ2-2; v_call: TRBV28
cdr3_nt: TGTGCCAGCAGTTCTTTAGCGGGAGATTACCAAGAGACCCAGTACTTC; cdr3_aa: CASSSLAGDYQETQYF; d_call: TRBD2; clone_size: -; j_call: TRBJ2-5; v_call: TRBV27
cdr3_nt: TGTGCCAGTACCCCATTTAGGGGGAACACTGAAGCTTTCTTT; cdr3_aa: CASTPFRGNTEAFF; d_call: -; clone_size: -; j_call: TRBJ1-1; v_call: TRBV19
cdr3_nt: TGTGCCTGGAGTGACTCCTCCTTGGTCCTAGCTAATGAAAAACTGTTTTTT; cdr3_aa: CAWSDSSLVLANEKLFF; d_call: -; clone_size: few; j_call: TRBJ1-4; v_call: TRBV30
cdr3_nt: TGTGCCAGCAGCGTACACTACCAGGAAAATGAGCAGTTCTTC; cdr3_aa: CASSVHYQENEQFF; d_call: -; clone_size: -; j_call: TRBJ2-1; v_call: TRBV9
cdr3_nt: TGTGCCTGGAGTCCAGACTTACTAAAACCTGACTATGGCTACACCTTC; cdr3_aa: CAWSPDLLKPDYGYTF; d_call: -; clone_size: -; j_call: TRBJ1-2; v_call: TRBV30
cdr3_nt: TGTGCCAGCAGCTTCGTTACCACTCAACCGTACGAGCAGTACTTC; cdr3_aa: CASSFVTTQPYEQYF; d_call: -; clone_size: -; j_call: TRBJ2-7; v_call: TRBV7-8
cdr3_nt: TGTGCCAGCAATAAATTTACCGGGACTCTATTTTACACAGATACGCAGTATTTT; cdr3_aa: CASNKFTGTLFYTDTQYF; d_call: -; clone_size: -; j_call: TRBJ2-3; v_call: TRBV5-6